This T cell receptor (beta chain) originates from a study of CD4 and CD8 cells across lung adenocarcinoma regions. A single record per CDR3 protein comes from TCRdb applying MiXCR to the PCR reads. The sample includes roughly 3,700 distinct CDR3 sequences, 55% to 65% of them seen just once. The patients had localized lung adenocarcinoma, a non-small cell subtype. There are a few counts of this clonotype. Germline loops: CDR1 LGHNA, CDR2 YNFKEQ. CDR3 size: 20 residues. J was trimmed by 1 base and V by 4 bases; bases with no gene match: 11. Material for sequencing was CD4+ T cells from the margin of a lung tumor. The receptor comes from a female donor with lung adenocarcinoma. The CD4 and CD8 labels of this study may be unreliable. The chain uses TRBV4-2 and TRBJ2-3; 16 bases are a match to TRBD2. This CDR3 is CASSPTPGLAGGSGTDTQYF. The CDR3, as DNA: TGTGCCAGCAGCCCCACTCCGGGACTAGCGGGAGGGTCGGGCACAGATACGCAGTATTTT.